The sequence of this TCR beta chain was determined in a study of T cells after posttransplantation cyclophosphamide. Assay: immunoSEQ multiplex PCR; the TCRdb copy retains only in-frame clones and omits some. The table shows over 15,000 clones, with 74% occurring only once. With respect to this clone: The antigen is unknown.

V lost 7 bases and J lost 5; bases outside the gene matches: 7. Per the germline V gene, CDR1 is MDHEN and CDR2 is SYDVKM. This CDR3 has 13 amino acids. Study-wide results and caveats: After PTCy, TRB diversity resembled that of CNI/methotrexate controls. Donor CD8+ memory clones often dominated recipient blood repertoires at later times.

Cyclophosphamide on days +3 and +4 followed busulfan-fludarabine conditioning and a marrow graft. The sequencing here drew on PBMCs, taken after an allogeneic stem cell transplant with post-transplant cyclophosphamide. The TCR comes from a male patient in his thirties who received an allogeneic stem cell transplant from a related donor, was CMV-positive, and had acute GVHD only. Some of these T cells may belong to the graft donor. The chain is built from TRBV28 and TRBJ2-7; TRBD2 agrees at 8 bases. The CDR3 loop is CASNGGAQDEQYF. The CDR3, as DNA: TGTGCCAGCAACGGGGGGGCGCAGGACGAGCAGTACTTC.